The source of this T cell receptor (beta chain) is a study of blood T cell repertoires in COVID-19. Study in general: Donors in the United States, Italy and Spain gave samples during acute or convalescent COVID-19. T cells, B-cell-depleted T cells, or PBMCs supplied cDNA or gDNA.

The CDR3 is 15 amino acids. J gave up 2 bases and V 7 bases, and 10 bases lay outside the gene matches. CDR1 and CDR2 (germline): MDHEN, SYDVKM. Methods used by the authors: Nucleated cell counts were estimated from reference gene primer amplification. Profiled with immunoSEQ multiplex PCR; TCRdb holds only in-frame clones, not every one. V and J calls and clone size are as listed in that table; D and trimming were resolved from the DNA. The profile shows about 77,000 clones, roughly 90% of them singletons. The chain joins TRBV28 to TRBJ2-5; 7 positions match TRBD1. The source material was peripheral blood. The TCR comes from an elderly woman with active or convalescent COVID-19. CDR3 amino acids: CASKLRRGQQETQYF. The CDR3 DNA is TGTGCCAGCAAACTACGCAGGGGACAGCAAGAGACCCAGTACTTC.